This is a list of T cell receptor beta chains from one sample in a study of CD8 T cells in ankylosing spondylitis. A single record per CDR3 protein comes from TCRdb applying MiXCR to the 5' RACE reads. The sample consists of 750,000 to 850,000 distinct CDR3 sequences, approximately 10% of them appearing once. The sequenced sample consisted of blood, either unsorted or a sorted T cell fraction (not recorded which). The receptors stem from a male donor with ankylosing spondylitis. Both conserved end residues are part of each CDR3. D genes are given only for firm matches. Not all rows give a size; the values are once, few, many and, for expanded clones, a class.

>TRBJ2-7|TRBV7-9|TRBD1|few
TGTGCCAGCAGCCCACAGGGGACCCAGCGGACCTACGAGCAGTACTTC
CASSPQGTQRTYEQYF
>TRBJ2-3|TRBV11-2|TRBD2|few
TGTGCCAGCAGCTTTGCGGGAGGGGGTACAGATACGCAGTATTTT
CASSFAGGGTDTQYF
>TRBJ2-5|TRBV24-1|.|few
TGTGCCACCAGTGATTGGAAAGGGGAGACCCAGTACTTC
CATSDWKGETQYF
>TRBJ1-2|TRBV6-5|.|.
TGTGCCAGCAGTTACTCCCGGGGAACACTAGGGAACTATGGCTACACCTTC
CASSYSRGTLGNYGYTF
>TRBJ1-4|TRBV20-1|.|.
TGCAGTGCTAGAGGTCCCCCGGGACCCGTGATTTTTTTT
CSARGPPGPVIFF
>TRBJ2-3|TRBV28|TRBD1|.
TGTGCCAGCCTAAACCTGGACAGGGGGCGAGCAGATACGCAGTATTTT
CASLNLDRGRADTQYF
>TRBJ2-7|TRBV15|.|few
TGTGCCACCAGCAGAGGCGGTAGCGGCAACTACGAGCAGTACTTC
CATSRGGSGNYEQYF
>TRBJ1-2|TRBV7-8|.|.
TGTGCCAGCAGCTTAGGGCGAGGCCGTAGGGGCTATGGCTACACCTTC
CASSLGRGRRGYGYTF
>TRBJ2-7|TRBV3-1|.|.
TGTGCCAGCAGCCAGAGATTCAGTTCCTACGAGCAGTACTTC
CASSQRFSSYEQYF
>TRBJ2-3|TRBV18|.|.
TGTGCCAGCTCACCACCGGGGGCTAGCAGAGATACGCAGTATTTT
CASSPPGASRDTQYF
>TRBJ2-1|TRBV7-3|.|.
TGTGCCAGCAGCAAAGGGCTAGGCGGGGTCGATGAGCAGTTCTTC
CASSKGLGGVDEQFF
>TRBJ1-4|TRBV11-2|.|few
TGTGCCAGCAGCTTAGTTACAGGGATGGGCGAAAAACTGTTTTTT
CASSLVTGMGEKLFF
>TRBJ2-7|TRBV5-1|TRBD2|many
TGCGCCAGCAGCTTGGTATCCGGGAGGCCCTCCTACGAGCAGTACTTC
CASSLVSGRPSYEQYF
>TRBJ2-7|TRBV6-2/TRBV6-3|.|.
TGTGCCAGCACCCAAGCCTACGAGCAGTACTTC
CASTQAYEQYF
>TRBJ2-7|TRBV20-1|.|.
TGCAGTGCTTCAAGGACTTTCTACGAGCAGTACTTC
CSASRTFYEQYF
>TRBJ2-7|TRBV5-5|.|many
TGTGCCAGCAGCTTGGAACAGTTTTACGAGCAGTACTTC
CASSLEQFYEQYF
>TRBJ2-3|TRBV11-2|.|few
TGTGCCAGCAGCTTAGTAAGAACAGCCCAAACTAGCACAGATACGCAGTATTTT
CASSLVRTAQTSTDTQYF
>TRBJ1-1|TRBV18|.|many
TGTGCCAGCTCACCCTCGGGACTTATATACACTGAAGCTTTCTTT
CASSPSGLIYTEAFF
>TRBJ1-1|TRBV12-3/TRBV12-4|TRBD1|few
TGTGCCAGCGGCCCTTGGGACAGGGGCTCAGCTTTCTTT
CASGPWDRGSAFF
>TRBJ2-7|TRBV20-1|.|many
TGCAGTGCTGTGACAGGAGGCTCCTACGAGCAGTACTTC
CSAVTGGSYEQYF
>TRBJ2-7|TRBV27|TRBD1|once
TGTGCCAGCAGTTTCGGACAGGGCGCTTTGGGGGAGCAGTACTTC
CASSFGQGALGEQYF
>TRBJ2-3|TRBV12-5|.|.
TGTGCTAGTGGTTTGGTACTGGAGGGCAGCACAGATACGCAGTATTTT
CASGLVLEGSTDTQYF
>TRBJ1-1|TRBV20-1|.|many
TGCAGTGCTAGATTCGCCTTGGAAGCTTTCTTT
CSARFALEAFF
>TRBJ2-7|TRBV11-2|.|many
TGTGCCAGCAGCTTAGGGGTAGGCTACGAGCAGTACTTC
CASSLGVGYEQYF
>TRBJ1-1|TRBV7-2|TRBD1|once
TGTGCCAGCAGTCCGTTAGGGACAGATAACACTGAAGCTTTCTTT
CASSPLGTDNTEAFF
>TRBJ2-7|TRBV6-2/TRBV6-3|TRBD1|.
TGTGCCAGCACCAGAACAGGGGTCTACGAGCAGTACTTC
CASTRTGVYEQYF
>TRBJ2-3|TRBV5-5|TRBD2|.
TGTGCCAGCAGCTTGGATCCTAGCGGGGGATCAGATACGCAGTATTTT
CASSLDPSGGSDTQYF
>TRBJ2-1|TRBV11-2|.|many
TGTGCCAGCAGCTTCCCAGGGGTGGATGAGCAGTTCTTC
CASSFPGVDEQFF
>TRBJ1-1|TRBV15|TRBD1|few
TGTGCCACCAGCAGAGATTCGGTCAGGGGGCAGAGAGCTTTCTTT
CATSRDSVRGQRAFF
>TRBJ1-1|TRBV18|.|few
TGTGCCAGCTCACCCAGGGCGGTGGGATCTGCTTTCTTT
CASSPRAVGSAFF
>TRBJ2-7|TRBV18|.|.
TGTGCCAGCTCACCACCGTGGCTGAGGGACGAGCAGTACTTC
CASSPPWLRDEQYF
>TRBJ2-7|TRBV20-1|.|.
TGCAGTGCTAGTTCTGTCTTCTACGAGCAGTACTTC
CSASSVFYEQYF
>TRBJ2-5|TRBV12-3/TRBV12-4|TRBD2|.
TGTGCCAGCAGTTTCTGGGGGGGGGAGGAGACCCAGTACTTC
CASSFWGGEETQYF
>TRBJ2-7|TRBV10-2|.|few
TGCGCCAGCAGTCGCGGAGGATTCTACGAGCAGTACTTC
CASSRGGFYEQYF
>TRBJ2-4|TRBV11-2|TRBD1|.
TGTGCCAGCAGCACCGGGACAGGGTGGGACATTCAGTACTTC
CASSTGTGWDIQYF
>TRBJ2-1|TRBV18|TRBD2|.
TGTGCCAGCTCACCACAGCTAGCGGGTACTTACAATGAGCAGTTCTTC
CASSPQLAGTYNEQFF
>TRBJ2-7|TRBV20-1|.|.
TGCAGTGCTAGAACGGGACCGGCCTACGAGCAGTACTTC
CSARTGPAYEQYF
>TRBJ1-1|TRBV20-1|.|few
TGCAGTGCTAGAGGGGGGGAAGCTTTCTTT
CSARGGEAFF
>TRBJ1-6|TRBV15|.|few
TGTGCCACCAGCTTCAGCTCCTATAATTCACCCCTCCACTTT
CATSFSSYNSPLHF
>TRBJ1-5|TRBV6-1|.|.
TGTGCCAGCAGTGGTGGGACGGCTACCAATCAGCCCCAGCATTTT
CASSGGTATNQPQHF
>TRBJ1-5|TRBV6-2/TRBV6-3|.|.
TGTGCCAGCAACCCTACAGGGATTCAGCCCCAGCATTTT
CASNPTGIQPQHF
>TRBJ1-4|TRBV12-3/TRBV12-4|.|many
TGTGCCAGCAGTTTGCGGGGGACCGATGAAAAACTGTTTTTT
CASSLRGTDEKLFF
>TRBJ1-1|TRBV6-1|.|few
TGTGCCAGCAGGAGGCAGGTACGAACTGAAGCTTTCTTT
CASRRQVRTEAFF
>TRBJ2-2|TRBV20-1|TRBD1|.
TGCAGTGCTAATAACAGGGGGAACACCGGGGAGCTGTTTTTT
CSANNRGNTGELFF
>TRBJ1-1|TRBV20-1|.|few
TGCAGTGCTAGAGATTATACGGGGAAGGTTCGAGCTTTCTTT
CSARDYTGKVRAFF
>TRBJ2-5|TRBV10-1|.|few
TGCGCCAGCAGTGAGACTAGTCTCGGAGAGACCCAGTACTTC
CASSETSLGETQYF
>TRBJ2-7|TRBV5-5|.|.
TGTGCCAGCAGCTCCCACCCCCCGCGGTCCTACGAGCAGTACTTC
CASSSHPPRSYEQYF
>TRBJ2-1|TRBV5-1|.|many
TGCGCCAGCAGCCGTTTTGGCTCCTACAATGAGCAGTTCTTC
CASSRFGSYNEQFF
>TRBJ2-7|TRBV25-1|TRBD2|.
TGTGCCAGCAGTGAAGTTAGCGGGTATTACGAGCAGTACTTC
CASSEVSGYYEQYF
>TRBJ2-1|TRBV5-1|.|many
TGCGCCAGCAGCTTGATCAAGGACGGTTACAATGAGCAGTTCTTC
CASSLIKDGYNEQFF
>TRBJ2-3|TRBV14|.|few
TGTGCCAGCAGCCACCAATTTTCGTACAGTTGGGATACGCAGTATTTT
CASSHQFSYSWDTQYF
>TRBJ2-1|TRBV18|TRBD1|.
TGTGCCAGCTCCCCCGGCGGGACAGGGAGGGATGAGCAGTTCTTC
CASSPGGTGRDEQFF
>TRBJ1-3|TRBV7-2|.|few
TGTGCCAGCAGCTTTACCGGGACCGCTGGAAACACCATATATTTT
CASSFTGTAGNTIYF
>TRBJ2-1|TRBV5-1|.|.
TGCGCCAGCAGCTTGATGACAGGGGAGGGCCATGAGCAGTTCTTC
CASSLMTGEGHEQFF
>TRBJ2-7|TRBV19|.|.
TGTGCCAGTAGTATTTTCGGGACACCCGAGCCCTACGAGCAGTACTTC
CASSIFGTPEPYEQYF
>TRBJ1-5|TRBV24-1|.|.
TGTGCCACCAGTTGGGAGGGCCTGGTGAATCAGCCCCAGCATTTT
CATSWEGLVNQPQHF
>TRBJ2-7|TRBV10-1|TRBD2|.
TGCGCCAGCAGTCGGACTAGCGGAGGCGGCGAGCAGTACTTC
CASSRTSGGGEQYF
>TRBJ2-7|TRBV20-1|TRBD2|many
TGCAGTGCTAGAGATAGCGGGAGGGCCGGGGAGCAGTACTTC
CSARDSGRAGEQYF